These 21 T cell receptor beta chains originate from one sample sequenced in a study of cytomegalovirus exposure and HLA in healthy donors. 60 Vbeta and 13 Jbeta primers were used in PCR. Here immunoSEQ multiplex PCR was the method, and the copy in TCRdb shows in-frame clones only, minus some. The sample shows roughly 150,000 clones, 82% of them seen only once. The sequencing sample was made of PBMCs. Receptors were obtained from a girl aged 10 to 17 in good health and CMV-seropositive.

This sequence joins TRBV7-2 and TRBJ2-5; 14 bases are a match to TRBD2. The CDR3 extends over 16 amino acids. CDR1 and CDR2 (germline): SGHTA, FQGNSA. V shed 4 bases and J 7 bases; nucleotides not matched to a gene: 8. The CDR3 DNA reads TGTGCCAGCAGCTCCGGGACTAGCGGGGGTCTCGGGACCCAGTACTTC. Translation: CASSSGTSGGLGTQYF.

The chain has TRBV15 and TRBJ1-1; D remains unclear. Germline V gene sequence: CDR1 LNHNV, CDR2 YYDKDF (reference sequence). Trimming removed 0 bases from V and 4 bases from J, with 12 bases in between. The CDR3 is 15 amino acids. DNA of the CDR3: TGTGCCACCAGCAGAGATCGCGAGGGCCCCACTGAAGCTTTCTTT. Protein: CATSRDREGPTEAFF.

This chain connects TRBV30 to TRBJ1-3, with 7 positions matching TRBD1. The CDR3 totals 15 residues. With 3 bases clipped from V and 0 bases from J, the junction kept 5 bases outside the gene matches. Germline V gives CDR1 GTSNPN, CDR2 SVGIG (reference sequence). CDR3 amino acids: CAWRKGGLSGNTIYF. CDR3 sequence (DNA): TGTGCCTGGAGGAAAGGGGGCCTCTCTGGAAACACCATATATTTT.

V and J are TRBV30 and TRBJ1-2, with a weak D call TRBD1 (6 bases). V lost 7 bases to trimming and J lost 2 bases, with 14 bases between them. The CDR3 has 13 residues. The germline CDR1 and CDR2 sequences are GTSNPN and SVGIG (reference sequence). CDR3 sequence: CASRTVANYGYTF. The CDR3 DNA is TGTGCCTCCCGGACAGTGGCGAACTATGGCTACACCTTC.

This chain uses TRBV10-3 with TRBJ2-5; the match to TRBD1 covers 9 bases. The CDR3 is 16 amino acids. V lost 0 bases and J lost 1; bases outside the gene matches: 3. Germline CDR1 reads ENHRY; CDR2 reads SYGVKD. CDR3 sequence: CAISESGTGIQETQYF. The CDR3 nucleotides read TGTGCCATCAGTGAGTCGGGGACAGGGATCCAAGAGACCCAGTACTTC.

The CDR3 sequence is CASSGSQGPDTQYF. The CDR3 DNA follows: TGTGCCAGCAGCGGATCGCAGGGCCCAGATACGCAGTATTTT. The chain links TRBV5-4 to TRBJ2-3; weak D call: TRBD1 (5 bases). Trimming shortened V by 4 bases and J by 4 bases, and 13 bases separated the two germline ends. Germline CDR1 reads SGHNT; CDR2 reads YYREEE (reference sequence). This CDR3 has 14 residues.

The chain couples TRBV15 to TRBJ2-7; 8 bases map to TRBD1. Germline CDR1 LNHNV, CDR2 YYDKDF (reference sequence). The CDR3 contains 14 residues. The ends lost 0 bases at V and 7 bases at J; junction bases unmatched: 5. The CDR3 nucleotides read TGTGCCACCAGCAGAGACGGACAGGGAATTGAGCAGTACTTC. Its translation: CATSRDGQGIEQYF.

This chain links TRBV28 with TRBJ2-5; D might be TRBD2 (5 bases). From germline, CDR1 is MDHEN and CDR2 SYDVKM. This CDR3 has 15 amino acids. V lost 7 bases to trimming and J lost 2 bases, with 17 bases between them. The DNA of the CDR3 is TGTGCCAGCAACGGGGAGAGGACCGCTCAAGAGACCCAGTACTTC. This sequence encodes CASNGERTAQETQYF.

J is TRBJ2-3 and V is TRBV7-9, with 8 bases fitting TRBD1. The CDR3 runs to 13 residues. Germline V CDR1 and CDR2: SEHNR, FQNEAQ (reference sequence). Trimming at V came to 6 bases and at J to 3 bases, leaving 2 bases not matched to a gene. CDR3 sequence: CASRRTGTDTQYF. The CDR3 bases are TGTGCCAGCAGACGGACAGGGACAGATACGCAGTATTTT.

The chain combines TRBV21-1 with TRBJ2-5; the table's TRBD2 call for D was not verified on the DNA. TRBV21-1 is labeled a pseudogene. CDR3 length: 15 residues. The DNA of the CDR3 is TGTGCCAGCAGCAAAAACGGGGGGGCATGGGAGACCCAGTACTTC. It codes for CASSKNGGAWETQYF.

This clone was detected once. CDR3 sequence: CASSETGGETQYF. The CDR3 DNA reads TGTGCCAGCAGTGAAACAGGGGGAGAGACCCAGTACTTC. The chain recombines TRBV6-1 with TRBJ2-5, with 8 bases that match TRBD1. Germline V CDR1 and CDR2: MNHNS, SASEGT. Trimming took 2 bases from V and 4 from J; bases not matched to a gene: 0. The CDR3 spans 13 residues.

The V call is TRBV11-2, the J call TRBJ2-7; TRBD2 agrees at 8 bases. Germline CDR1 is SGHAT and CDR2 is FQNNGV. J lost 4 bases, V lost 5 bases, and 10 bases had no gene match. CDR3 length: 15 residues. The CDR3 coding sequence is TGTGCCAGCAGCATAAGTGGGACTAGGGAATACGAGCAGTACTTC. It yields the protein CASSISGTREYEQYF.

The genes are TRBV6-5 and TRBJ1-2; 7 bases match TRBD1. The germline gives CDR1 MNHEY, CDR2 SVGAGI. V lost 5 bases to trimming and J lost 2 bases; unmatched junction nucleotides: 5. This CDR3 spans 14 amino acids. In DNA form, the CDR3 reads TGTGCCAGCAGTAACAGGGGTCCCAACTATGGCTACACCTTC. Protein: CASSNRGPNYGYTF.

CDR3 loop: CASSYGQGRDGYTF. For the CDR3, the DNA is TGTGCCAGCAGCTACGGACAGGGACGCGATGGCTACACCTTC. The chain carries TRBV14 and TRBJ1-2; 8 bases map to TRBD1. V shed 5 bases, J shed 6 bases, and the junction held 8 bases outside the gene matches. From germline, CDR1 is SGHDN and CDR2 FVKESK. This CDR3 has 14 amino acids.

The chain recombines TRBV7-9 with TRBJ2-7; D may be TRBD1 (5 bases). The V end lost 1 base, the J end lost 5 bases, and 12 bases lay between the germline ends. Germline-derived CDR1 and CDR2 are SEHNR and FQNEAQ (reference sequence). The CDR3 extends over 14 amino acids. The CDR3 DNA follows: TGTGCCAGCAGCTTAGATCCCAAAGGGGACGAGCAGTACTTC. Amino acids: CASSLDPKGDEQYF.

The chain recombines TRBV7-2 with TRBJ2-7, with 10 bases matching TRBD1. The ends lost 0 bases at V and 4 bases at J; junction bases unmatched: 3. The CDR3 loop spans 15 amino acids. Per germline, CDR1 SGHTA and CDR2 FQGNSA. CDR3 sequence: CASSLAPGQGYEQYF. The CDR3, as DNA: TGTGCCAGCAGCTTAGCACCGGGACAGGGGTACGAGCAGTACTTC.

V is TRBV9 and J is TRBJ2-1; D may be TRBD2 (6 bases). Germline V gene sequence: CDR1 SGDLS, CDR2 YYNGEE. The CDR3 totals 15 residues. The V end lost 4 bases, the J end lost 0 bases, and 11 bases lay between the germline ends. This CDR3 reads CASSISGNSYNEQFF. The DNA for the CDR3 is TGTGCCAGCAGCATTAGCGGAAACTCCTACAATGAGCAGTTCTTC. The whole variable domain, filled in from reference TRBV9 and TRBJ2-1, reads DSGVTQTPKHLITATGQRVTLRCSPRSGDLSVYWYQQSLDQGLQFLIQYYNGEERAKGNILERFSAQQFPDLHSELNLSSLELGDSALYFCASSISGNSYNEQFFGPGTRLTVL.

The chain couples TRBV28 to TRBJ1-2; D is undetermined. Per germline, CDR1 MDHEN and CDR2 SYDVKM. Trimming stripped 1 base from V and 4 bases from J, with 10 bases between. CDR3 size: 14 residues. DNA of the CDR3: TGTGCCAGCAGTTTATCTCCGGAGACCTATGGCTACACCTTC. Translated: CASSLSPETYGYTF.

V usage is TRBV27 and J usage is TRBJ2-5; D is perhaps TRBD1 (6 bases). CDR3 length: 16 amino acids. V was pared by 2 bases and J by 1 base, with 14 bases between. CDR1 MNHEY and CDR2 SMNVEV come from the germline V gene (reference sequence). The CDR3 DNA follows: TGTGCCAGCAGTTTACGGTCAGGGGTCGTCCAAGAGACCCAGTACTTC. This gives the protein CASSLRSGVVQETQYF.

This chain joins TRBV11-2 and TRBJ2-5, with TRBD2 matching 12 bases. The J call is uncertain, as TRBJ2-7 better fits the DNA end. Germline assignment: CDR1 SGHAT and CDR2 FQNNGV. CDR3 size: 17 residues. The CDR3 nucleotides read TGTGCCAGCAGCTTAGGGTCTAGCGGGGGGGCCGGTTTCGAGCAGTACTTC. Translating gives CASSLGSSGGAGFEQYF.

The chain uses TRBV11-2 and TRBJ2-4, with D perhaps TRBD1 (5 bases). V was clipped by 5 bases and J by 9 bases, with 17 bases between them. Germline loops: CDR1 SGHAT, CDR2 FQNNGV. This CDR3 spans 14 amino acids. The CDR3 DNA reads TGTGCCAGCAGCCTCGGACAAGCTAACCCCATTCAGTACTTC. This translates into CASSLGQANPIQYF.